One and the same sample provided the 13 T cell receptor beta chains below, sequenced in a study of cytomegalovirus exposure and HLA in healthy donors. The PCR was carried out with 60 Vbeta primers and 13 Jbeta primers. Repertoires were generated with immunoSEQ multiplex PCR, while TCRdb's copy carries only in-frame clones and drops some. Of 130,000 to 150,000 clones in the sample, about 64% are singletons; the top ten hold approximately 4.3%. The specimen sequenced was PBMCs. These TCRs come from a man in his sixties in good health and CMV-seronegative.

V gene TRBV19 combines with J gene TRBJ2-7, with 9 bases lining up with TRBD1. V was clipped by 5 bases and J by 2 bases; unmatched bases: 7. The CDR3 contains 15 residues. Germline CDR1 is LNHDA and CDR2 is SQIVND (reference sequence). The CDR3 region is CASSGTGRFAYEQYF. Written as DNA, the CDR3 is TGTGCCAGTAGTGGGACAGGGAGATTCGCCTACGAGCAGTACTTC.

This clone was seen a few times. J is TRBJ2-5 and V is TRBV5-1; D might be TRBD1 (5 bases). V lost 4 bases and J lost 5, with 15 bases in between. CDR1 SGHRS and CDR2 YFSETQ come from the germline V gene. The CDR3 is 14 residues long. CDR3 in amino acids: CASSVQGVMETQYF. CDR3 DNA sequence: TGCGCCAGCAGCGTACAAGGGGTGATGGAGACCCAGTACTTC.

This chain connects TRBV29-1 to TRBJ2-2, with TRBD1 matching over 7 bases. Germline CDR1 and CDR2: SQVTM and ANQGSEA. CDR3 length equals 12 residues. V was pared by 4 bases and J by 4 bases, with 0 bases of the junction left unmatched. The CDR3 protein is CSVGDSTGELFF. The DNA of the CDR3 is TGCAGCGTTGGGGACAGCACCGGGGAGCTGTTTTTT.

CDR3 loop: CASSLGLSGANVLTF. The CDR3 nucleotides read TGTGCCAGCAGCTTAGGACTATCCGGGGCCAACGTCCTGACTTTC. The rearrangement joins TRBV7-2 to TRBJ2-6; a weak D match, TRBD2 (5 bases). Deletions cut 1 base from V and 4 bases from J, with 8 bases between. The CDR3 sequence is 15 residues long. From germline, CDR1 is SGHTA and CDR2 FQGNSA.

The chain couples TRBV7-6 to TRBJ2-1; D not certain. CDR1 is SGHVS and CDR2 is FNYEAQ in the germline V gene. V was pared by 4 bases and J by 0 bases, with 16 bases between. The CDR3 totals 17 residues. The DNA for the CDR3 is TGTGCCAGCAGCTCAAAACCGACACCGAGCTCCTACAATGAGCAGTTCTTC. This translates into CASSSKPTPSSYNEQFF.

The chain uses TRBV11-2 and TRBJ1-1, with 7 bases lining up with TRBD1. The V segment lost 3 bases and the J segment 5 bases; nucleotides outside the gene matches: 9. The CDR3 has 15 amino acids. The germline CDR1 and CDR2 sequences are SGHAT and FQNNGV. The CDR3 bases are TGTGCCAGCAGCTTTCCGACAGGGCGAACTACTGAAGCTTTCTTT. It yields the protein CASSFPTGRTTEAFF.

This chain uses TRBV7-3 with TRBJ1-2; 8 nucleotides line up with TRBD1. The CDR3 spans 13 residues. Germline V gene sequence: CDR1 SGHTA, CDR2 FQGTGA. With 5 bases clipped from V and 7 bases from J, the junction kept 6 bases outside the gene matches. This CDR3 is CASSKQGGSGYTF. The DNA of the CDR3 is TGTGCCAGCAGCAAACAGGGGGGAAGTGGCTACACCTTC.

The rearrangement links TRBV2 to TRBJ2-7, with TRBD2 as a possible D gene (5 bases). CDR3 size: 16 residues. V dropped 4 bases and J dropped 4 bases, with 20 bases sitting between them. Germline values: CDR1 SNHLY, CDR2 FYNNEI. The CDR3 here is CASSGGSFSDSYEQYF. The CDR3 DNA follows: TGTGCCAGCAGTGGAGGAAGCTTTTCGGACTCGTACGAGCAGTACTTC.

This chain joins TRBV11-3 and TRBJ2-1; 16 positions match TRBD2. The CDR3 is 17 amino acids. With V trimmed by 5 bases and J by 2 bases, 3 bases remained unmatched. Germline CDR1 and CDR2: SGHNT and YENEEA. The CDR3 sequence: CASSPGTSGRAYNEQFF. In nucleotides, the CDR3 is TGTGCCAGCAGCCCTGGGACTAGCGGGAGGGCCTACAATGAGCAGTTCTTC.

To note about this clone: Other nucleotide sequences from this sample produce the same CDR3. The J gene is TRBJ2-7, the V gene TRBV27; 9 bases agree with TRBD1. Trimming took 4 bases from V and 1 from J; bases not matched to a gene: 5. Germline CDR1 and CDR2: MNHEY and SMNVEV (reference sequence). The CDR3 spans 15 residues. The CDR3 protein is CASSSPGQGSYEQYF. The CDR3 DNA sequence: TGTGCCAGCAGTTCCCCGGGACAGGGTTCCTACGAGCAGTACTTC.

The chain combines TRBV30 with TRBJ1-5; no clear D gene. The V end was cut by 1 base, the J end by 2 bases, with 15 bases between. This CDR3 is 16 amino acids long. The germline V gene encodes CDR1 GTSNPN and CDR2 SVGIG (reference sequence). The CDR3 reads CAWSDDRELGNQPQHF. The CDR3, as DNA: TGTGCCTGGAGTGACGATAGGGAGTTGGGCAATCAGCCCCAGCATTTT.

The chain links TRBV18 to TRBJ1-4, with D unresolved. The length of the CDR3 is 12 residues. In germline, CDR1 is KGHSH, CDR2 LQKENI. Deletions cut 4 bases from V and 7 bases from J, with 7 bases between. The CDR3 loop is CASSRTGEKLFF. For the CDR3, the DNA is TGTGCCAGCTCACGTACGGGTGAAAAACTGTTTTTT.

This clone has a handful of counts. This chain links TRBV30 with TRBJ1-2; possibly TRBD1 for D (6 bases). Trimming shortened V by 3 bases and J by 12 bases, and 11 bases separated the two germline ends. CDR3 length equals 10 residues. Germline CDR1 reads GTSNPN; CDR2 reads SVGIG (reference sequence). The CDR3 bases are TGTGCCTGGAGGGCACAGGGTGACACCTTC. Translating it yields CAWRAQGDTF.